A single sample is the source of the 14 T cell receptor beta chains below, sequenced in a study of Graves' ophthalmopathy and Graves' hyperthyroidism. Amplification of TCR beta CDR3 regions used RNA transcripts. The workflow started with a first-round RT-PCR run with HTBI primers and then moved on to a second-round multiplex PCR. Via MiXCR, TCRdb re-called the multiplex PCR reads, giving one row per CDR3 protein. In the table there are about 500,000 distinct CDR3 sequences, 13% to 15% of which are singletons. The sample was blood. All receptors come from a woman aged 25 to 39 with Graves' ophthalmopathy.

This clonotype was recorded once. The chain carries TRBV28 and TRBJ2-7; D may be TRBD2 (6 bases). Deletions cut 3 bases from V and 0 bases from J, with 18 bases between. The CDR3 has 17 residues. Germline CDR1 and CDR2: MDHEN and SYDVKM. The CDR3 bases are TGTGCCAGCAGTTTTGGGGGAGGAGCAGACAGCTCCTACGAGCAGTACTTC. Translating gives CASSFGGGADSSYEQYF.

The table lists this clonotype with a few counts. This sequence joins TRBV3-1 and TRBJ2-5, with 9 bases lining up with TRBD1. Germline CDR1 LGHDT, CDR2 YNNKEL (reference sequence). This CDR3 has 15 amino acids. The ends lost 0 bases at V and 4 bases at J; junction bases unmatched: 3. CDR3: CASSQDRQGGETQYF. The CDR3 coding sequence is TGTGCCAGCAGCCAAGATCGACAGGGGGGAGAGACCCAGTACTTC.

In this sample, this clonotype turned up many times. The gene calls are TRBV12-5 and TRBJ1-5; TRBD1 agrees at 8 bases. This CDR3 is 13 amino acids long. J was trimmed by 7 bases and V by 6 bases; bases with no gene match: 5. CDR1 LGHNT and CDR2 FRNRAP come from the germline V gene. The CDR3 nucleotides read TGTGCTAGTGGCCAGGGGGCTGGACAGCCCCAGCATTTT. It encodes CASGQGAGQPQHF.

CDR3 in amino acids: CASSGTGNGNQPQHF. Here the CDR3 DNA reads TGTGCCAGTAGTGGAACAGGGAACGGCAATCAGCCCCAGCATTTT. V and J are TRBV19 and TRBJ1-5; weak D call: TRBD1 (6 bases). This CDR3 spans 15 amino acids. CDR1 LNHDA and CDR2 SQIVND come from the germline V gene (reference sequence). The germline V and J ends were trimmed by 5 bases and 2 bases, with 13 bases remaining between them.

The chain joins TRBV12-3 or TRBV12-4 to TRBJ1-1; maybe TRBD1 (5 bases). The CDR3 has 14 residues. Trimming took 9 bases from V and 6 from J, leaving 20 bases between them. The CDR3 sequence: CASSMGRDTAEAFF. CDR3 DNA: TGTGCCAGTAGTATGGGACGAGATACGGCTGAAGCTTTCTTT.

The chain uses TRBV27 and TRBJ2-2, with 7 positions matching TRBD2. Germline lookup yields CDR1 MNHEY and CDR2 SMNVEV (reference sequence). The J segment lost 1 base and the V segment lost 2 bases, leaving 4 bases of the junction unmatched. The CDR3 extends over 16 amino acids. The chain's CDR3 is CASSLEGGGNTGELFF. The CDR3 DNA reads as TGTGCCAGCAGTTTAGAGGGCGGGGGGAACACCGGGGAGCTGTTTTTT.

DNA of the CDR3: TGTGCCAGCATGAGACGGGGGGGGGGCTATGGCTACACCTTC. Translation gives CASMRRGGGYGYTF. This sequence joins TRBV27 and TRBJ1-2, with D maybe TRBD1 (5 bases). Trimming pared 7 bases from V and 4 bases from J, leaving 16 bases between. CDR1 is MNHEY, CDR2 SMNVEV, per germline (reference sequence). The CDR3 spans 14 residues.

Many counts were recorded for this clonotype. V usage is TRBV12-3 or TRBV12-4 and J usage is TRBJ2-7; 9 bases map to TRBD1. CDR3 length equals 13 residues. With V trimmed by 4 bases and J by 3 bases, 1 base remained unmatched. CDR3 in DNA: TGTGCCAGCAGTTGGGGACAGGGCTACGAGCAGTACTTC. The encoded protein is CASSWGQGYEQYF.

This clonotype was counted many times. The chain uses TRBV6-1 and TRBJ1-2; 9 bases match TRBD1. V shed 7 bases and J 0 bases; nucleotides not matched to a gene: 9. Germline CDR1 reads MNHNS; CDR2 reads SASEGT. The CDR3 spans 16 residues. CDR3 nucleotides: TGTGCCAGCAACCGGGACAGGGCACCCTCTAACTATGGCTACACCTTC. This gives the protein CASNRDRAPSNYGYTF.

This rearrangement joins TRBV12-3 or TRBV12-4 to TRBJ1-5, with TRBD1 matching 10 bases. The CDR3 has 15 amino acids. V gave up 4 bases and J gave up 7 bases; unmatched junction bases: 7. CDR3 bases: TGTGCCAGCAGTTCCAGACAGGGGGCACGCCAGCCCCAGCATTTT. It is translated as CASSSRQGARQPQHF.

As to this clonotype: A much larger clone is a single base away; this may be a read error. V gene TRBV28 combines with J gene TRBJ1-2; no firm D call. From germline, CDR1 is MDHEN and CDR2 SYDVKM. The CDR3 has 14 amino acids. CDR3 amino acids: CAISFHSTNYGYTF. CDR3 DNA: TGTGCCATCAGTTTCCACAGCACTAACTATGGCTACACCTTC.

This clonotype was recorded many times. The gene calls are TRBV9 and TRBJ2-7; 9 bases are shared with TRBD1. Trimming at V came to 2 bases and at J to 5 bases, leaving 2 bases not matched to a gene. Germline V gene sequence: CDR1 SGDLS, CDR2 YYNGEE. The CDR3 loop spans 13 amino acids. The CDR3 protein is CASSVWTGDEQYF. The CDR3 coding sequence is TGTGCCAGCAGCGTGTGGACAGGGGACGAGCAGTACTTC.

The chain employs TRBV12-3 or TRBV12-4 and TRBJ1-3; D uncertain. This CDR3 has 14 amino acids. The V end lost 6 bases, the J end lost 4 bases, and 13 bases lay between the germline ends. The CDR3 loop reads CASRLTARGNTIYF. CDR3 coding DNA: TGTGCCAGCAGGCTCACCGCTCGAGGAAACACCATATATTTT.

This clonotype was observed at least ten times. The chain recombines TRBV7-2 with TRBJ1-2; unclear D gene. Germline V gene lookup returns CDR1 SGHTA and CDR2 FQGNSA. Trimming removed 5 bases at V and 6 bases at J, with 13 bases between. The CDR3 spans 13 residues. The CDR3 reads CASSPPTLHGYTF. CDR3 nucleotide sequence: TGTGCCAGCAGCCCCCCGACCCTTCATGGCTACACCTTC.